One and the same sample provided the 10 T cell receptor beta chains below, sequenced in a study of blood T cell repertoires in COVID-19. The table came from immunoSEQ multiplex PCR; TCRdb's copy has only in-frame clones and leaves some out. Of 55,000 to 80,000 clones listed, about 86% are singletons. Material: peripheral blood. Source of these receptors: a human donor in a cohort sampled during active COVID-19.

CDR3 bases: TGCGCCAGCAGCCAAGATTTCGGGGTCTCGGACGAGCAGTACTTC. Its protein is CASSQDFGVSDEQYF. The rearrangement links TRBV4-1 to TRBJ2-7; possible D gene TRBD2, 5 bases. The V gene lost 0 bases and the J gene lost 5 bases, with 14 bases spanning the gap. This CDR3 contains 15 residues. Germline CDR1 reads MGHRA; CDR2 reads YSYEKL.

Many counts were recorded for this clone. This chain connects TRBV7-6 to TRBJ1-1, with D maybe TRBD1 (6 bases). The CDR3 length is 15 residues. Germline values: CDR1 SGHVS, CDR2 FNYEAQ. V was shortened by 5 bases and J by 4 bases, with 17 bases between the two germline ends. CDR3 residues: CASSPRTDGSTEAFF. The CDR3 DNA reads TGTGCCAGCAGCCCTCGGACAGATGGTAGCACTGAAGCTTTCTTT.

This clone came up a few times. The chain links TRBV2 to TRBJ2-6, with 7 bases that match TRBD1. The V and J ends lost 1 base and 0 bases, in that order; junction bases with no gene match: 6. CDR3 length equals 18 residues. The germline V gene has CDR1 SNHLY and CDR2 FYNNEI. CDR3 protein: CASSEEGAFTSGANVLTF. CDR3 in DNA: TGTGCCAGCAGTGAAGAGGGGGCATTTACCTCTGGGGCCAACGTCCTGACTTTC.

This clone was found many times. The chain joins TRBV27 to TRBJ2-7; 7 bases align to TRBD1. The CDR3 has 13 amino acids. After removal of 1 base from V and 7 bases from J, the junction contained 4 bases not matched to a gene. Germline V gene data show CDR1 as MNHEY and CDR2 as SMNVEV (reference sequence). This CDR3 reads CASSLWSTGEQYF. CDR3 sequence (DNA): TGTGCCAGCAGTTTATGGTCGACAGGGGAGCAGTACTTC.

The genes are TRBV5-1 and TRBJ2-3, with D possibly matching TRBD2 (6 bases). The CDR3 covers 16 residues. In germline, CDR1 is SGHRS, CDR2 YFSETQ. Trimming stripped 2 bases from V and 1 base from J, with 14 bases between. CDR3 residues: CASSFGGARGTDTQYF. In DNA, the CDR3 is TGCGCCAGCAGCTTTGGAGGGGCGCGGGGCACAGATACGCAGTATTTT.

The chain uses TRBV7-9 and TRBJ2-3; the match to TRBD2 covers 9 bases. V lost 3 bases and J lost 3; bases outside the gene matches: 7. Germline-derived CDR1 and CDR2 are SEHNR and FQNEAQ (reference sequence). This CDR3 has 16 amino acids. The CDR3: CASSFGPSGATDTQYF. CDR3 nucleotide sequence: TGTGCCAGCAGCTTCGGTCCTAGCGGGGCTACAGATACGCAGTATTTT.

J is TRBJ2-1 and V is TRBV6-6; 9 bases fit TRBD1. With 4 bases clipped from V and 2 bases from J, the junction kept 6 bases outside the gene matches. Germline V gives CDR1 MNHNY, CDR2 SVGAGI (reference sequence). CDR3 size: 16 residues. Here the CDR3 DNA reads TGTGCCAGCAGTTCGAGACGGACAGGGGCCTACAATGAGCAGTTCTTC. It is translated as CASSSRRTGAYNEQFF.

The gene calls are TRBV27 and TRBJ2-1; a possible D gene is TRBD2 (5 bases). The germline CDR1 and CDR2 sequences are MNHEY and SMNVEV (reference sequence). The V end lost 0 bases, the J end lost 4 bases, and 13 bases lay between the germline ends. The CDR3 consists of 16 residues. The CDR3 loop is CASSLSGQRRYNEQFF. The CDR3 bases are TGTGCCAGCAGTTTATCGGGCCAGCGGAGGTACAATGAGCAGTTCTTC.

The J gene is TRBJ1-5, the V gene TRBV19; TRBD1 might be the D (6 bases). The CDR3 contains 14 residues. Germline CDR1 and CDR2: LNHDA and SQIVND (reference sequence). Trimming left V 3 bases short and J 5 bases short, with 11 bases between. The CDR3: CASSIGTSYQPQHF. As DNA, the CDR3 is TGTGCCAGTAGTATTGGGACAAGTTATCAGCCCCAGCATTTT.

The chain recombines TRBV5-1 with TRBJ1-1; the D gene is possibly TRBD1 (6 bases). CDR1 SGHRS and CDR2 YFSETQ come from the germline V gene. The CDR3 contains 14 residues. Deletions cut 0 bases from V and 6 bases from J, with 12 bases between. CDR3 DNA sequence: TGCGCCAGCAGCTTGGCCTTGGGACATCCTGAAGCTTTCTTT. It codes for CASSLALGHPEAFF.